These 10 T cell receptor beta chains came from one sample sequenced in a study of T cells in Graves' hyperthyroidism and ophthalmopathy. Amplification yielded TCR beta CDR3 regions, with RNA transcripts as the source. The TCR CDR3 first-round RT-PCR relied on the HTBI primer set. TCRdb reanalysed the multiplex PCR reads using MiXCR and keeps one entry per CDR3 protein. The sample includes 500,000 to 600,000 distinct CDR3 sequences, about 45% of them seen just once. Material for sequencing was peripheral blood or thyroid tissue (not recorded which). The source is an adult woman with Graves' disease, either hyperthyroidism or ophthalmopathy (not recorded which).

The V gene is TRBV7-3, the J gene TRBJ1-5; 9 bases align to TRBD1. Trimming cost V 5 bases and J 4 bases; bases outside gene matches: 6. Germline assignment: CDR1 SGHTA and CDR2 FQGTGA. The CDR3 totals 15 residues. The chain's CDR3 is CASSPAGTGNQPQHF. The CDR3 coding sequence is TGTGCCAGCAGCCCCGCCGGGACAGGGAATCAGCCCCAGCATTTT.

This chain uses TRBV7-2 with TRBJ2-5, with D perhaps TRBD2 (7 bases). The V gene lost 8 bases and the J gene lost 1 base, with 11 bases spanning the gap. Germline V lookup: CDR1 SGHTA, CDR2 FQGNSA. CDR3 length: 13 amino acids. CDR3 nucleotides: TGTGCCAGCCGGGGAGGGGGCCAAGAGACCCAGTACTTC. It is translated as CASRGGGQETQYF.

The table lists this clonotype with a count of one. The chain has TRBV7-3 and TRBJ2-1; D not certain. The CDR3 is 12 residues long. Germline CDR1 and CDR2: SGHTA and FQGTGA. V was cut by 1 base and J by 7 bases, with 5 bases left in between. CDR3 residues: CASSLNGNEQFF. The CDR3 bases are TGTGCCAGCAGCTTAAACGGGAATGAGCAGTTCTTC.

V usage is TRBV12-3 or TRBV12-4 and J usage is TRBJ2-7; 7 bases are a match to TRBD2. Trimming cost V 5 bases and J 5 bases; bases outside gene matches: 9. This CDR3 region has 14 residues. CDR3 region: CASSEAGLRHEQYF. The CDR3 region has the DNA TGTGCCAGCAGTGAAGCGGGGCTGAGGCACGAGCAGTACTTC.

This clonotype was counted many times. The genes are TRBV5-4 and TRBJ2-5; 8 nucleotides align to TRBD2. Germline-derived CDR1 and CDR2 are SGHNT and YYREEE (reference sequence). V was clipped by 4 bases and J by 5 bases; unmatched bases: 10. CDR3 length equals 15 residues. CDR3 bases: TGTGCCAGCAGCCGCCGGGAGGGCCAGCGGGAGACCCAGTACTTC. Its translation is CASSRREGQRETQYF.

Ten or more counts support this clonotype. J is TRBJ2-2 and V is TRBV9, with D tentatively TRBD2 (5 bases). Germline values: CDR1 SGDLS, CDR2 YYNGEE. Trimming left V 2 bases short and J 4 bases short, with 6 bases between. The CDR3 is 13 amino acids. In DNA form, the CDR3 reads TGTGCCAGCAGCGTTGAGGGCACCGGGGAGCTGTTTTTT. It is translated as CASSVEGTGELFF.

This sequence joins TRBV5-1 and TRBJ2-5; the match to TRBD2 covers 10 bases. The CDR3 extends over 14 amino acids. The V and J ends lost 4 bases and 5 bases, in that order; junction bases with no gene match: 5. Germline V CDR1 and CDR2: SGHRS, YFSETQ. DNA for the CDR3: TGCGCCAGCAGCCTAGCGGGAGTTACGGAGACCCAGTACTTC. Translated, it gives CASSLAGVTETQYF.

CDR3 region: CSVDVWQGTSLHGTQYF. The DNA for the CDR3 is TGCAGCGTTGACGTTTGGCAGGGGACTAGCCTACATGGGACCCAGTACTTC. The chain is built from TRBV29-1 and TRBJ2-5, with 9 positions matching TRBD2. The germline V gene has CDR1 SQVTM and CDR2 ANQGSEA. V lost 3 bases and J lost 7; bases outside the gene matches: 18. The CDR3 loop spans 17 amino acids.

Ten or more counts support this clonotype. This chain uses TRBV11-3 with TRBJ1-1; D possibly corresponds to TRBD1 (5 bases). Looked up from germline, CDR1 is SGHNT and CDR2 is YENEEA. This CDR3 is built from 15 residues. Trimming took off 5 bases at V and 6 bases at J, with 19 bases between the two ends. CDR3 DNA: TGTGCCAGCAGCAGAGACAGTCACCGGGGGGCTGAAGCTTTCTTT. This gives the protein CASSRDSHRGAEAFF. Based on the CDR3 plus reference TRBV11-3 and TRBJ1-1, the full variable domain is EAGVVQSPRYKIIEKKQPVAFWCNPISGHNTLYWYLQNLGQGPELLIRYENEEAVDDSQLPKDRFSAERLKGVDSTLKIQPAELGDSAVYLCASSRDSHRGAEAFFGQGTRLTVV.

The CDR3 DNA is TGTGCCAGCAGCTTACGGCAGGGTGGCGAGCCCCAGTACTTC. Translation gives CASSLRQGGEPQYF. This rearrangement joins TRBV7-3 to TRBJ2-5, with TRBD1 as a possible D gene (5 bases). The germline V gene encodes CDR1 SGHTA and CDR2 FQGTGA. The CDR3 is made up of 14 amino acids. V lost 2 bases, J lost 9 bases, and 16 bases lay in between.